A single sample gave rise to the 5 T cell receptor beta chains below, sequenced in a study of vaccination and CD4 T cells after COVID-19. These TCRs' antigens remain unknown. CD4+ T cells that had been cultured provided DNA sequenced with the Oncomine TCR Beta short-read assay. Scientists extracted genomic DNA from CD4+ T cells grown in culture. Via MiXCR, TCRdb re-called the PCR reads, giving one row per CDR3 protein. The sample has about 7,900 distinct CDR3 sequences, 32% seen once. The treatment: 10-day PBMC culture with coronavirus spike peptide pools or control peptides (ViraFEST assay). Gathering of the CD4+ T cells, from the unexposed donor, took place before the COVID-19 pandemic (2011-2018). Sequencing input: CD4+ T cells from blood, cultured in vitro. These receptors were collected from a human donor in good health.

This clonotype was counted between two and nine times. V and J are TRBV7-2 and TRBJ2-5; D is unresolved. V dropped 1 base and J dropped 3 bases, with 12 bases sitting between them. CDR1 is SGHTA, CDR2 FQGNSA, per germline. The CDR3 has 15 amino acids. This CDR3 is CASSLVGSGEETQYF. Here the CDR3 DNA reads TGTGCCAGCAGCTTAGTGGGTAGTGGGGAAGAGACCCAGTACTTC.

By share, this clonotype ranks as medium-sized (0.01 to 0.1%). This chain joins TRBV20-1 and TRBJ2-5, with D tentatively TRBD2 (6 bases). Per germline, CDR1 DFQATT and CDR2 SNEGSKA (reference sequence). V lost 1 base, J lost 3 bases, and 15 bases lay in between. The CDR3 consists of 15 residues. The chain's CDR3 is CSARGTQGGKETQYF. In DNA, the CDR3 is TGCAGTGCTAGAGGGACTCAAGGCGGGAAAGAGACCCAGTACTTC.

With respect to this clonotype: A much larger clone is a single base away; this may be a read error. The chain combines TRBV14 with TRBJ2-5, with D perhaps matching TRBD1 (6 bases). V lost 4 bases, J lost 5 bases, and 20 bases lay in between. This CDR3 is 16 amino acids long. Germline V CDR1 and CDR2: SGHDN, FVKESK. CDR3 in DNA: TGTGCCAGCAGCCCGGACCCAGGGGTGTGGTTGGAGACCCAGTACTTC. Amino acids: CASSPDPGVWLETQYF.

This clonotype was counted between two and nine times. The chain has TRBV11-2 and TRBJ1-2, with 7 bases identical to TRBD1. The CDR3 extends over 14 amino acids. Per germline, CDR1 SGHAT and CDR2 FQNNGV. The V and J ends lost 5 bases and 1 base, in that order; junction bases with no gene match: 4. CDR3 region: CASSMGQSNYGYTF. In nucleotides, the CDR3 is TGTGCCAGCAGCATGGGACAGAGTAACTATGGCTACACCTTC.

The V gene is TRBV19, the J gene TRBJ2-7; TRBD1 or TRBD2 may be the D gene (6 bases each). This CDR3 spans 15 amino acids. V lost 1 base and J 5 bases, leaving 15 bases between the germline ends. The germline V gene encodes CDR1 LNHDA and CDR2 SQIVND (reference sequence). CDR3 residues: CASSIVGAGHNEQYF. As DNA, the CDR3 is TGTGCCAGTAGTATAGTCGGGGCGGGACACAACGAGCAGTACTTC.